This T cell receptor beta chain was profiled in a study of Graves' ophthalmopathy and Graves' hyperthyroidism (dated by TCRdb to the late 2010s). Context from the whole study: Peripheral blood was collected at initial diagnosis, prior to any treatment. To tell Graves' ophthalmopathy apart from Graves' hyperthyroidism, and to predict which patients would progress to ophthalmopathy, the study relied on TCR beta repertoire signatures. In total, 135 blood samples were TCR-sequenced: around 42 ophthalmopathy, some 72 hyperthyroidism and some 17 hyperthyroidism-to-ophthalmopathy patients. To explore V-J signatures that distinguish ophthalmopathy from hyperthyroidism, a discovery set of more than 90 patients was enrolled, made up of over 40 with ophthalmopathy and roughly 57 with stable hyperthyroidism. The independent validation cohort included approximately 19 hyperthyroidism patients plus 17 patients who later progressed from hyperthyroidism to ophthalmopathy. In several hyperthyroidism patients, the T-cell repertoire of thyroid tissue was compared with the T-cell repertoire of blood. Following sampling, methimazole starting at 30 mg daily was administered to hyperthyroidism patients, and high-dose intravenous methylprednisolone was administered to ophthalmopathy patients. The 75 to 100 discovery patients were randomly split 7:3 into training and test sets.

Paper-wide results and their limitations: The 13-signature model separated ophthalmopathy from stable hyperthyroidism with approximately 85% sensitivity and about 84% specificity in cross-validation, and 80%/75% in the test set. No statistical method was used to set the sample size in advance, and the investigators knew which group each participant was assigned to. In validation, the model predicted ophthalmopathy progression with more than 55% sensitivity and roughly 78% specificity; about a dozen predicted patients were CT-confirmed with GO in a median of about 6.1 months. Most expanded thyroid clonotypes with frequency above 0.001 were also detected in blood, suggesting blood repertoires may reflect the thyroid immune response.

This clonotype has a count of ten or more. What this receptor recognizes is not known. Base-call qualities are not available, and no considerably larger clone is one nucleotide away. At the junction V is shortened by 0 bases and J by 13 bases, with 14 bases in between. CDR1 and CDR2, looked up from the germline V gene, are SGHRS and YFSETQ. Measured from the cysteine to the phenylalanine, the CDR3 is 14 residues long. The read is trimmed to its CDR3 DNA, 42 bases read in frame from base 1. For repertoire sequencing, TCR beta CDR3 regions were amplified from RNA transcripts. HTBI primers and the Qiagen OneStep RT-PCR kit were used in a first-round RT-PCR, which was followed by a second-round multiplex PCR, size selection and purification. Sequencing of the libraries was carried out on an Illumina HiSeq2000 in paired-end mode with 100 bp reads. Regarding the original processing steps: SOAPnuke was used for read processing, and reads with adapters, uncalled bases, a mean Phred below 15, or no exact constant-primer or identifier match were discarded. COPE v1.2.5 was used to merge high-quality paired reads. Each unique nucleotide sequence was defined as a clonotype, and clonotypes were aligned to IMGT TRB V, D and J references with MiTCR v1.1. The analysis was limited to V-J combinations with a frequency above 0.0001, which together covered around 99% of the repertoires. For each V-J combination, a TCR clonal expansion and chaos score was defined as the ratio of F50 clonal expansion to chaos observed in the TCRdist matrix. Welch's t-statistics and random forest were used to narrow the features down to 13 V-J combinations, which were then fed into a naive Bayes classifier. The similarity between thyroid and blood repertoires was quantified using the Morisita-Horn index. TCRdb took the public reads, trimmed them with fastp at Q25, ran MiXCR for clone calling and kept in-frame beta chains. Merged by CDR3 protein, the rows form single entries marked with the most common genes and DNA. For this entry, the V and J calls and clone size follow TCRdb and not the study's own pipeline. The sample yields almost 400,000 distinct CDR3 sequences; around 17% were counted once. The ten biggest clones cover around 1.5% of the sample.

Ophthalmopathy patients had moderately to severely active disease, Clinical Activity Score of at least 3, NOSPECS grade of at least 4, and disease duration under 3 months. Patients with other autoimmune diseases, uncontrolled infections, pregnancy or lactation were excluded. Diagnosis was based on clinical symptoms, serum thyroxine, TRAb, thyroid ultrasound and orbital computed tomography. Ficoll-Paque density gradient centrifugation was used to isolate PBMCs from 10 ml of fresh peripheral blood. Trizol reagent was used to extract the total RNA, and its quality was then checked on an Agilent 2100 Bioanalyzer.

The sequence came from a woman between 18 and 29 years old with Graves' ophthalmopathy. Donor details come from another sample of the same person, matched by shared clones. Sequenced material: peripheral blood. The chain was built from TRBV5-1 and TRBJ1-6; the D gene cannot be named for sure. The DNA is as follows: TGCGCCAGCAGCTTGGATGCCGGGTTTGGTCCCCTCCACTTT. This codes for CASSLDAGFGPLHF.